Sequencing of this TCR beta chain was carried out in a study of blood T cell repertoires in COVID-19. Background on the study: Samples of COVID-19 (acute and convalescent) were obtained from the United States, Italy and Spain. PBMCs, B-cell-depleted T cells, or T cells provided the cDNA or gDNA that made up the material.

The CDR3 sequence is 15 residues long. Germline V gives CDR1 LGHNT, CDR2 FRNRAP. Trimming took 1 base from V and 2 from J; bases not matched to a gene: 4. Per the original data handling: Amplifying reference gene primers gave estimates of nucleated cell counts. The table came from immunoSEQ multiplex PCR; TCRdb's copy has only in-frame clones and leaves some out. That table is the source of V, J and clone size, and D and trimming were worked out from the DNA. The sample holds about 180,000 clones, over 75% seen once. What was sequenced was peripheral blood. V usage is TRBV12-5 and J usage is TRBJ2-5; 7 nucleotides line up with TRBD1. The source is a woman at least 80 years old with acute or convalescent COVID-19. The CDR3 loop is CASGLALGQQETQYF. The CDR3 DNA reads as TGTGCTAGTGGTTTGGCCTTGGGACAGCAAGAGACCCAGTACTTC.